This T cell receptor beta chain was sequenced during a study of blood T cell repertoires in COVID-19. At the level of the study: There were acute and convalescent COVID-19 samples, and they came from the United States, Italy and Spain. PBMCs, B-cell-depleted T cells, or T cells were the source of the cDNA or gDNA that made up the material.

This CDR3 spans 12 amino acids. Germline CDR1 is MNHNY and CDR2 is SVGAGI (reference sequence). Between the trimmed V and J ends, which lost 5 bases and 9 bases, there was a span of 14 bases. Method: immunoSEQ multiplex PCR; TCRdb's copy keeps in-frame clones and lacks some. The repertoire holds about 80,000 clones, with 78% as singletons. The rearrangement uses TRBV6-6 and TRBJ2-7; D is perhaps TRBD2 (5 bases). The sequence was obtained from a human donor in a cohort sampled during active COVID-19. Sequences were obtained from peripheral blood. The CDR3 spells CASSLLGLWQYF. Here the CDR3 DNA reads TGTGCCAGCAGTCTACTAGGCTTGTGGCAGTACTTC.